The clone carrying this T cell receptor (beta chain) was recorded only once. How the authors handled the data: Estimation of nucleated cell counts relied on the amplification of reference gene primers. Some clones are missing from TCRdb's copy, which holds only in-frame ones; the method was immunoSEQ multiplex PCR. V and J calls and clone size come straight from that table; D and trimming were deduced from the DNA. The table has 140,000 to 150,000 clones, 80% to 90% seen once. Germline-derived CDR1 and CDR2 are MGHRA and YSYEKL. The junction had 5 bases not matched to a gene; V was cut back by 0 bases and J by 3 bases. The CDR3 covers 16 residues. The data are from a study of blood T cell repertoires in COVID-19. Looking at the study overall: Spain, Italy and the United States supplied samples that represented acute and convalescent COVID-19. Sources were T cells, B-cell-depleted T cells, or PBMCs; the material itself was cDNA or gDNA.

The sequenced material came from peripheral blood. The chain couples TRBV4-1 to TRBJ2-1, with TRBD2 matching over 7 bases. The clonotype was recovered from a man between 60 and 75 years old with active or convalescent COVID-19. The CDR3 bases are TGCGCCAGCAGCCAAGATTGGGGCGGGGGCTACAATGAGCAGTTCTTC. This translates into CASSQDWGGGYNEQFF.